Listed below are T cell receptor beta chains from one sample, sequenced in a study of T cells after yellow fever vaccination. TCRdb reprocessed the 5' RACE reads with MiXCR, giving one entry per CDR3 protein. The profile shows 250,000 to 400,000 distinct CDR3 sequences, approximately 4% of them singletons. Specimen: PBMCs, collected 5 days after the yellow fever booster vaccination. The receptors shown here come from a young man who received the YFV17D yellow fever vaccine. The CDR3 runs from the conserved cysteine through the conserved F or W. D genes are given only for firm matches. A row's size may be missing; if present it is once, few, many or a size class.

v_call,clone_size,d_call,j_call,cdr3_aa,cdr3_nt
TRBV19,-,-,TRBJ1-3,CASSVTRSGNTIYF,TGTGCCAGTAGTGTGACCCGCTCTGGAAACACCATATATTTT
TRBV14,few,-,TRBJ2-1,CASSLAQGIGEQFF,TGTGCCAGCAGCCTCGCTCAGGGGATCGGGGAGCAGTTCTTC
TRBV12-3/TRBV12-4,-,-,TRBJ2-7,CASTIGPAGTREQYF,TGTGCCAGCACCATAGGCCCAGCAGGGACGCGGGAGCAGTACTTC
TRBV7-2,-,-,TRBJ2-2,CASSFWVPNTGELFF,TGTGCCAGCAGCTTTTGGGTCCCGAACACCGGGGAGCTGTTTTTT
TRBV6-5,-,-,TRBJ2-5,CASTPDWGSRETQYF,TGTGCCAGCACCCCAGACTGGGGGTCCCGGGAGACCCAGTACTTC
TRBV7-6,few,TRBD2,TRBJ2-2,CASSSGTSGVGELFF,TGTGCCAGCAGCTCTGGGACTAGCGGGGTCGGGGAGCTGTTTTTT
TRBV12-3/TRBV12-4,many,-,TRBJ2-1,CASKPARRQNNEQFF,TGTGCCAGCAAACCAGCTCGAAGACAAAACAATGAGCAGTTCTTC
TRBV20-1,-,-,TRBJ1-5,CSASWGGGTQPQHF,TGCAGTGCTTCCTGGGGGGGGGGAACTCAGCCCCAGCATTTT
TRBV7-7,few,TRBD2,TRBJ2-2,CASSFKTSGGAAGELFF,TGTGCCAGCAGCTTCAAGACTAGCGGGGGGGCAGCCGGGGAGCTGTTTTTT
TRBV27,many,-,TRBJ1-1,CASSLGELNTEAFF,TGTGCCAGCAGTTTGGGGGAACTGAACACTGAAGCTTTCTTT
TRBV30,-,-,TRBJ1-1,CAWSGPQIIGNTEAFF,TGTGCCTGGAGTGGCCCACAGATAATAGGGAACACTGAAGCTTTCTTT
TRBV15,few,TRBD1,TRBJ2-5,CATSRKARQGETQYF,TGTGCCACCAGCAGGAAAGCCAGACAGGGGGAGACCCAGTACTTC
TRBV20-1,many,-,TRBJ1-2,CSARMVYGYTF,TGCAGTGCTCGAATGGTCTATGGCTACACCTTC
TRBV2,many,TRBD1,TRBJ2-3,CASIERGLTDTQYF,TGTGCCAGCATTGAAAGGGGGCTTACAGATACGCAGTATTTT
TRBV6-5,many,-,TRBJ1-4,CASRGNEKLFF,TGTGCCAGCAGGGGTAATGAAAAACTGTTTTTT
TRBV28,many,TRBD1,TRBJ1-1,CASSHRDRGIRAFF,TGTGCCAGCAGTCACAGGGACAGGGGGATTCGGGCTTTCTTT
TRBV20-1,few,-,TRBJ2-7,CSAGGVRSSYEQYF,TGCAGTGCTGGGGGTGTCCGTAGCTCCTACGAGCAGTACTTC
TRBV10-3,many,TRBD1,TRBJ1-1,CAITSDREGNSFF,TGTGCCATCACCTCGGACAGGGAAGGCAATTCTTTCTTT
TRBV5-6,few,-,TRBJ1-5,CASSLRSGSNQPQHF,TGTGCCAGCAGCTTGCGGTCAGGGAGCAATCAGCCCCAGCATTTT
TRBV12-3/TRBV12-4,many,-,TRBJ1-1,CASSWGVEAFF,TGTGCCAGCAGCTGGGGGGTCGAAGCTTTCTTT
TRBV20-1,many,TRBD2,TRBJ2-1,CSPHDSGSNEQFF,TGCAGTCCCCATGATAGCGGGTCCAATGAGCAGTTCTTC
TRBV10-1,many,-,TRBJ2-3,CASRQSGADTQYF,TGCGCCAGCAGGCAGTCGGGGGCAGATACGCAGTATTTT
TRBV9,few,-,TRBJ2-2,CASSLDLRDTGELFF,TGTGCCAGCAGCCTGGACCTTAGGGACACCGGGGAGCTGTTTTTT
TRBV19,few,-,TRBJ2-2,CASSMELTGELFF,TGTGCCAGTAGTATGGAGTTGACCGGGGAGCTGTTTTTT
TRBV2,-,-,TRBJ2-1,CASSEGAGYNEQFF,TGTGCCAGCAGTGAAGGGGCGGGATACAATGAGCAGTTCTTC
TRBV9,medium-sized,TRBD2,TRBJ2-4,CASSPTSGGSLVAKNIQYF,TGTGCCAGCAGCCCGACTAGCGGGGGGTCCCTCGTAGCCAAAAACATTCAGTACTTC
TRBV4-3,many,-,TRBJ1-2,CASSQDRTGRWGYTF,TGCGCCAGCAGCCAAGATCGTACGGGGCGCTGGGGCTACACCTTC
TRBV12-3/TRBV12-4,few,-,TRBJ2-3,CASTLHSTDTQYF,TGTGCCAGCACCCTACATAGCACAGATACGCAGTATTTT
TRBV30,-,-,TRBJ1-1,CAWNGGDLMNTEAFF,TGTGCCTGGAATGGGGGGGATCTCATGAACACTGAAGCTTTCTTT
TRBV7-8,many,-,TRBJ2-7,CASSPKSSYEQYF,TGTGCCAGCAGCCCTAAGAGCTCCTACGAGCAGTACTTC
TRBV5-1,few,-,TRBJ1-3,CASGLRDTSSGNTIYF,TGCGCCAGCGGCTTAAGGGACACCAGCTCTGGAAACACCATATATTTT
TRBV6-5,few,TRBD1,TRBJ2-5,CASSYRGETQYF,TGTGCCAGCAGCTACAGGGGAGAGACCCAGTACTTC
TRBV21-1,few,-,TRBJ1-5,CASIFRAKGGQPQHF,TGTGCCAGCATTTTTAGGGCAAAGGGTGGCCAGCCCCAGCATTTT
TRBV7-2,many,TRBD2,TRBJ2-1,CASSLGGGKNEQFF,TGTGCCAGCAGCTTAGGCGGGGGGAAAAATGAGCAGTTCTTC
TRBV10-2,-,-,TRBJ2-7,CASSLSVARAPYEQYF,TGCGCCAGCAGTCTCTCAGTAGCGCGGGCTCCGTACGAGCAGTACTTC
TRBV7-2,-,TRBD2,TRBJ2-3,CASSLGLAATTDTQYF,TGTGCCAGCAGCTTAGGTCTAGCGGCTACTACAGATACGCAGTATTTT
TRBV5-1,many,-,TRBJ2-7,CASSLAGDEQYF,TGTGCCAGCAGCTTAGCAGGGGACGAGCAGTACTTC
TRBV19,few,-,TRBJ1-2,CASSRPNSNYGYTF,TGTGCCAGTAGTCGGCCCAACTCTAACTATGGCTACACCTTC
TRBV12-3/TRBV12-4,-,TRBD1,TRBJ1-5,CASSFGTGINQPQHF,TGTGCCAGCAGTTTCGGGACAGGGATCAATCAGCCCCAGCATTTT
TRBV29-1,few,-,TRBJ2-7,CSVEDRDHSTSVSAQYF,TGCAGCGTTGAAGACAGAGACCATTCTACGAGCGTTAGTGCGCAGTACTTC
TRBV4-3,many,-,TRBJ1-3,CASSPFRDLSGNTIYF,TGCGCCAGCAGCCCATTCAGGGATCTCTCTGGAAACACCATATATTTT
TRBV15,-,-,TRBJ1-2,CATSRDRTTLANYGYTF,TGTGCCACCAGCAGAGATAGGACCACATTAGCTAACTATGGCTACACCTTC
TRBV3-1,few,-,TRBJ2-5,CASSQETGGKTQYF,TGTGCCAGCAGCCAAGAAACGGGCGGGAAGACCCAGTACTTC
TRBV4-3,-,-,TRBJ1-3,CASSPKDSSGNTIYF,TGCGCCAGCAGCCCGAAGGACAGCTCTGGAAACACCATATATTTT
TRBV29-1,-,-,TRBJ1-1,CSVRKVRAFF,TGCAGCGTCAGAAAGGTTAGAGCTTTCTTT
TRBV5-6,many,TRBD2,TRBJ2-2,CASSRWTSGGAGELFF,TGTGCCAGCAGCCGATGGACTAGCGGGGGGGCAGGGGAGCTGTTTTTT
TRBV20-1,many,TRBD2,TRBJ2-3,CSVKRGATDTQYF,TGCAGTGTTAAGCGGGGGGCTACAGATACGCAGTATTTT
TRBV6-6,few,-,TRBJ1-1,CACDILGNTEAFF,TGTGCCTGCGACATCCTCGGGAACACTGAAGCTTTCTTT
TRBV12-3/TRBV12-4,-,-,TRBJ1-2,CASTFGGTNGYTF,TGTGCCAGCACCTTCGGGGGAACTAATGGCTACACCTTC
TRBV7-2,-,-,TRBJ2-7,CASSPYRGVTYEQYF,TGTGCCAGCAGCCCTTATAGGGGAGTGACCTACGAGCAGTACTTC
TRBV5-1,many,-,TRBJ1-3,CASSLSGGGDTIYF,TGCGCCAGCAGCTTGTCGGGGGGAGGCGACACCATATATTTT
TRBV20-1,-,TRBD1,TRBJ1-4,CSAKDRSPLENEKLFF,TGCAGTGCCAAGGACAGGTCCCCACTCGAGAATGAAAAACTGTTTTTT
TRBV4-3,-,-,TRBJ2-1,CASSQVDTNNEQFF,TGCGCCAGCAGCCAAGTGGACACTAACAATGAGCAGTTCTTC
TRBV27,-,-,TRBJ1-6,CASSPLPPRQAGSPLHF,TGTGCCAGCAGTCCCCTTCCGCCCCGACAGGCTGGGTCACCCCTCCACTTT
TRBV24-1,few,TRBD1,TRBJ2-1,CATSDRTGNNEQFF,TGTGCCACCAGTGATCGGACAGGGAACAATGAGCAGTTCTTC
TRBV29-1,-,TRBD2,TRBJ2-1,CSVVAGGPHEQFF,TGCAGCGTTGTAGCGGGGGGGCCCCATGAGCAGTTCTTC